Presented here are 12 T cell receptor beta chains from one specimen sequenced in a study of blood T cell repertoires in COVID-19. Some clones are missing from TCRdb's copy, which holds only in-frame ones; the method was immunoSEQ multiplex PCR. The top ten clones hold around 4.4% of a sample with about 110,000 clones, 70% to 90% of them seen once. Sequencing input: peripheral blood. These receptor sequences come from a human donor in a cohort sampled during active COVID-19.

The chain uses TRBV7-2 and TRBJ2-7; 9 bases align to TRBD1. The CDR3 length is 15 residues. J lost 0 bases, V lost 5 bases, and 5 bases had no gene match. In germline, CDR1 is SGHTA, CDR2 FQGNSA. The CDR3 loop is CASSRTGVSSYEQYF. The CDR3 region has the DNA TGTGCCAGCAGCCGGACAGGGGTGAGCTCCTACGAGCAGTACTTC.

The rearrangement uses TRBV6-2 or TRBV6-3 and TRBJ2-1, with 9 bases identical to TRBD1. Germline lookup yields CDR1 MNHEY and CDR2 SVGEGT. This CDR3 contains 13 residues. Trimming at V came to 5 bases and at J to 12 bases, leaving 8 bases not matched to a gene. The CDR3 loop is CASSRGTGSRQFF. CDR3 DNA: TGTGCCAGCAGTAGAGGGACAGGGTCTCGGCAGTTCTTC.

The J gene is TRBJ2-4, the V gene TRBV19; D might be TRBD1 (5 bases). Germline CDR1 is LNHDA and CDR2 is SQIVND (reference sequence). V shed 3 bases and J shed 0 bases, with 12 bases lying between them. The CDR3 extends over 16 amino acids. Here the CDR3 DNA reads TGTGCCAGTAGTATGGGGCAGCTTGGAGCCAAAAACATTCAGTACTTC. It encodes CASSMGQLGAKNIQYF.

This chain connects TRBV10-3 to TRBJ1-2, with D perhaps matching TRBD1 (6 bases). V was shortened by 0 bases and J by 4 bases, with 12 bases between the two germline ends. Germline values: CDR1 ENHRY, CDR2 SYGVKD. The CDR3 totals 15 residues. CDR3 sequence reads: CAISESRGGVYGYTF. CDR3 DNA: TGTGCCATCAGTGAGTCGCGCGGGGGCGTCTATGGCTACACCTTC.

The V and J genes are TRBV28 and TRBJ2-2; D gene ambiguous. This CDR3 comprises 16 residues. In germline, CDR1 is MDHEN, CDR2 SYDVKM. Trimming shortened V by 2 bases and J by 4 bases, and 14 bases separated the two germline ends. The CDR3 DNA reads as TGTGCCAGCAGTTTAGGGTTTAGCCCGAGCACCGGGGAGCTGTTTTTT. Translating gives CASSLGFSPSTGELFF.

V and J are TRBV6-5 and TRBJ1-5; TRBD1 matches 7 bases. The length of the CDR3 is 15 residues. Germline assignment: CDR1 MNHEY and CDR2 SVGAGI. V gave up 6 bases and J gave up 1 base; unmatched junction bases: 6. In nucleotides, the CDR3 is TGTGCCAGCAGGTTTGGACAGGAAAGCAATCAGCCCCAGCATTTT. Encoded protein: CASRFGQESNQPQHF.

This chain uses TRBV4-2 with TRBJ2-3, with D perhaps matching TRBD2 (5 bases). The CDR3 contains 15 residues. Germline values: CDR1 LGHNA, CDR2 YNFKEQ. V was trimmed by 0 bases and J by 2 bases, leaving 9 bases between them. Written as DNA, the CDR3 is TGTGCCAGCAGCCAAGATCAGGACTTCACAGATACGCAGTATTTT. Translating it yields CASSQDQDFTDTQYF.

The genes are TRBV29-1 and TRBJ2-4; no reliable D call. The CDR3 runs 13 residues. Germline V gene data show CDR1 as SQVTM and CDR2 as ANQGSEA. V shed 0 bases and J shed 11 bases, with 14 bases lying between them. This CDR3 reads CSVEDSLVGLQYF. The DNA for the CDR3 is TGCAGCGTTGAAGACAGTTTAGTGGGCCTTCAGTACTTC.

This clone was recorded only once. The V call is TRBV5-6, the J call TRBJ1-6; 7 bases fit TRBD1. V lost 4 bases to trimming and J lost 6 bases; unmatched junction nucleotides: 13. The CDR3 is made up of 17 amino acids. Germline V lookup: CDR1 SGHDT, CDR2 YYEEEE. CDR3 sequence (DNA): TGTGCCAGCAGCCTCATATTGACAGGGTCTACTAATTCACCCCTCCACTTT. This gives the protein CASSLILTGSTNSPLHF.

V is TRBV6-1 and J is TRBJ2-3, with a tentative D call TRBD2 (7 bases). With 0 bases removed from V and 3 bases from J, the gap between germline ends came to 10 bases. The CDR3 spans 15 residues. Germline V gene data show CDR1 as MNHNS and CDR2 as SASEGT. This CDR3 is CASSEAGGRTDTQYF. CDR3 bases: TGTGCCAGCAGTGAAGCGGGGGGGCGGACAGATACGCAGTATTTT.

The chain uses TRBV19 and TRBJ1-1, with 9 nucleotides matching TRBD1. V shed 3 bases, J shed 4 bases, and the junction held 3 bases outside the gene matches. From germline, CDR1 is LNHDA and CDR2 SQIVND (reference sequence). The CDR3 sequence is 14 residues long. The DNA for the CDR3 is TGTGCCAGTAGTATTAGGACAGGGGTCACTGAAGCTTTCTTT. This encodes CASSIRTGVTEAFF. Complete variable domain (other parts from reference TRBV19 and TRBJ1-1): DGGITQSPKYLFRKEGQNVTLSCEQNLNHDAMYWYRQDPGQGLRLIYYSQIVNDFQKGDIAEGYSVSREKKESFPLTVTSAQKNPTAFYLCASSIRTGVTEAFFGQGTRLTVV.

V is TRBV7-2 and J is TRBJ2-5, with D possibly being TRBD2 (6 bases). Trimming pared 7 bases from V and 5 bases from J, leaving 20 bases between. The CDR3 has 15 residues. CDR1 is SGHTA, CDR2 FQGNSA, per germline. CDR3 in amino acids: CASTPRLGGRETQYF. For the CDR3, the DNA is TGTGCCAGCACCCCGAGGTTGGGAGGTCGGGAGACCCAGTACTTC.